This TCR beta chain was identified during a study of blood T cell repertoires in COVID-19. Only in-frame clones appear in the TCRdb table, and some are missing; sequencing was by immunoSEQ multiplex PCR. The sample has roughly 480,000 clones, about 88% seen once. This clone came up a few times. The CDR3 sequence is 16 residues long. V shed 0 bases and J 6 bases; nucleotides not matched to a gene: 10. CDR1 and CDR2 from the germline V gene are SGHRS and YFSETQ. The V call is TRBV5-1, the J call TRBJ2-3; 7 positions match TRBD2. This TCR was recovered from a man aged 18 to 30 with COVID-19, enrolled during active disease. The sample was peripheral blood. The CDR3 DNA sequence: TGCGCCAGCAGCTTGGCTACGAGCGGGAATGCTGATACGCAGTATTTT. It encodes CASSLATSGNADTQYF.